This T cell receptor (beta chain) was retrieved from a study of T cell clones after liver transplantation. The V and J ends lost 7 bases and 4 bases, in that order; junction bases with no gene match: 9. The CDR3 covers 15 residues. Germline CDR1 MNHEY, CDR2 SVGAGI. TCRdb's copy holds only in-frame clones and misses some; the assay was immunoSEQ multiplex PCR. The data show 40,000 to 65,000 clones, with around 85% seen just once and roughly 8% held by the top ten. CD3+CD4+ and CD3+CD8+ cells were FACS-sorted from thawed unstimulated PBMCs. This chain uses TRBV6-5 with TRBJ2-3, with 9 bases aligning to TRBD1. The sample consisted of CD4+ T cells from blood, taken before liver transplant. This clonotype originated in a human donor who received a liver transplant. DNA of the CDR3: TGTGCCAGCAATCCCCCGGGACAGGGACCAGATACGCAGTATTTT. It codes for CASNPPGQGPDTQYF.